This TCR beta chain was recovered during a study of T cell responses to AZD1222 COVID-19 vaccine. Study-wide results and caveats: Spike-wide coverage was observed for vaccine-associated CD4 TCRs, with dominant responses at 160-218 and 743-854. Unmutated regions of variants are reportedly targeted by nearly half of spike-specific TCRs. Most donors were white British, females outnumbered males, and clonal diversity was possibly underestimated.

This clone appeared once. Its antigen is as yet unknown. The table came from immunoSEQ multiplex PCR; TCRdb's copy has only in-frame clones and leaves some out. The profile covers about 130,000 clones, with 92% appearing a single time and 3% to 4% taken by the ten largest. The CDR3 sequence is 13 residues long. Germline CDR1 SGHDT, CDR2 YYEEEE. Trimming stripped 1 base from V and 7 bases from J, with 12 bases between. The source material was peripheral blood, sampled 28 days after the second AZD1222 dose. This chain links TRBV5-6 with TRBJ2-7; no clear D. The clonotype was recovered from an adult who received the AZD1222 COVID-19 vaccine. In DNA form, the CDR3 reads TGTGCCAGCAGCTTGCGGTCGAAGGGTGAGCAGTACTTC. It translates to CASSLRSKGEQYF.